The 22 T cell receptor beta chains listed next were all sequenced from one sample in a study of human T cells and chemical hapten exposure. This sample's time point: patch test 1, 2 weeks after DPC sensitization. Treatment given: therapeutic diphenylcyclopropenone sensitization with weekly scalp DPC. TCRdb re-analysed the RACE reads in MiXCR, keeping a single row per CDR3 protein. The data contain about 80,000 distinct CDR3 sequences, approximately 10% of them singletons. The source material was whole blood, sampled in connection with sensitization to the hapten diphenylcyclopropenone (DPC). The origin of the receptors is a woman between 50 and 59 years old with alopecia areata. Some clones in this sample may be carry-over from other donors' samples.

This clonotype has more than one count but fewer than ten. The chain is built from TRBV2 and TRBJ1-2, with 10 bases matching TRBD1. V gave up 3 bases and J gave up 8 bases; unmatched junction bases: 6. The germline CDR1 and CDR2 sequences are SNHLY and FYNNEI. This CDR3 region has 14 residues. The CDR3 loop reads CASSDRTGGEGYTF. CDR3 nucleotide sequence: TGTGCCAGCAGTGATCGGACAGGGGGTGAAGGCTACACCTTC.

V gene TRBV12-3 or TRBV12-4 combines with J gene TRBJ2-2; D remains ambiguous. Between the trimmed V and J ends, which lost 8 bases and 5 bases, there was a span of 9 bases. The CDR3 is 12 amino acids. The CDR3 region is CASGQLTGELFF. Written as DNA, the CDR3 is TGTGCCAGCGGTCAGCTGACCGGGGAGCTGTTTTTT.

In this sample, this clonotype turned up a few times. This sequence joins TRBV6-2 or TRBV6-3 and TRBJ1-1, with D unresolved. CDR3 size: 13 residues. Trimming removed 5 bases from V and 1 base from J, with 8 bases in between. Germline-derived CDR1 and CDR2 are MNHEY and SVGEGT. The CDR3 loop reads CASSRQTNTEAFF. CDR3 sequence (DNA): TGTGCCAGCAGTCGCCAGACGAACACTGAAGCTTTCTTT.

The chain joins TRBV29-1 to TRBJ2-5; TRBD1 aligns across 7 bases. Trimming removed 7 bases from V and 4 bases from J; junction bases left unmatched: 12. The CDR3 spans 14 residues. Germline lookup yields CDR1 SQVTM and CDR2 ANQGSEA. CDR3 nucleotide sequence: TGCAGCGCCGCCCTGACAGGGATCGTAGAGACCCAGTACTTC. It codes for CSAALTGIVETQYF.

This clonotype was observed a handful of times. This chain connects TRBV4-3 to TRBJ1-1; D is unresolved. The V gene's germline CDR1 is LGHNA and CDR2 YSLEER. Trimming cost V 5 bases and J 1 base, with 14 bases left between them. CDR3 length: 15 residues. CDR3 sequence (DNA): TGCGCCAGCAGCTCATCCGGCCTTTCGAACACTGAAGCTTTCTTT. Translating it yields CASSSSGLSNTEAFF.

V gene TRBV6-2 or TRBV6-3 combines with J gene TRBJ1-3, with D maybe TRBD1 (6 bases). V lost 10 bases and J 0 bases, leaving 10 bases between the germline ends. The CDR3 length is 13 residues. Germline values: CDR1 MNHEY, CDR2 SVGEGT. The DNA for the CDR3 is TGTGCCACCAAAGGGGGCTCTGGAAACACCATATATTTT. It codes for CATKGGSGNTIYF.

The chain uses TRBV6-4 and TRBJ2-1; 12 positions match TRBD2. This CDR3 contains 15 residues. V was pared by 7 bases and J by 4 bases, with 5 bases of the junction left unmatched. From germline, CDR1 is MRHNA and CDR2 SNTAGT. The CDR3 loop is CASTRLAGVYNEQFF. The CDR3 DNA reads TGTGCCAGCACCCGACTAGCGGGAGTTTACAATGAGCAGTTCTTC.

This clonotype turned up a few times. CDR3 sequence reads: CSARDRARANTEAFF. In nucleotides, the CDR3 is TGCAGTGCTAGAGACCGCGCCAGGGCCAACACTGAAGCTTTCTTT. The rearrangement uses TRBV20-1 and TRBJ1-1; TRBD1 might be the D (5 bases). CDR3 length: 15 residues. The germline CDR1 and CDR2 sequences are DFQATT and SNEGSKA (reference sequence). Trimming took 0 bases from V and 2 from J, leaving 13 bases between them.

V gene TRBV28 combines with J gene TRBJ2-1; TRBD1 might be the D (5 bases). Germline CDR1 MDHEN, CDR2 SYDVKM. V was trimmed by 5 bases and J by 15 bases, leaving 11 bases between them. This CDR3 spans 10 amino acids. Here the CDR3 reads CASSTRALFF. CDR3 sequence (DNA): TGTGCCAGCAGTACCAGGGCCTTGTTCTTC. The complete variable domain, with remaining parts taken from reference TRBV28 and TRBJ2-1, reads DVKVTQSSRYLVKRTGEKVFLECVQDMDHENMFWYRQDPGLGLRLIYFSYDVKMKEKGDIPEGYSVSREKKERFSLILESASTNQTSMYLCASSTRALFFGPGTRLTVL.

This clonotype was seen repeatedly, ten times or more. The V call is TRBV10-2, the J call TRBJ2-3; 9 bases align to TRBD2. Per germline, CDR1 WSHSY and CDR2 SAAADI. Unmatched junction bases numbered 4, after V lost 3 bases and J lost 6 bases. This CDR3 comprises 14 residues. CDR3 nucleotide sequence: TGCGCCAGCAGTGAAGCGGGAGGCCGGGATACGCAGTATTTT. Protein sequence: CASSEAGGRDTQYF.

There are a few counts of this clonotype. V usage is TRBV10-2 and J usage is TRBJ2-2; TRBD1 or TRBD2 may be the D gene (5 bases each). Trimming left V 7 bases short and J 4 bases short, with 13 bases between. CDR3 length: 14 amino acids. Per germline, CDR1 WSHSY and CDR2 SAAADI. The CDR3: CASTEGTPTGELFF. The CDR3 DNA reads TGCGCCAGCACCGAAGGGACCCCCACCGGGGAGCTGTTTTTT.

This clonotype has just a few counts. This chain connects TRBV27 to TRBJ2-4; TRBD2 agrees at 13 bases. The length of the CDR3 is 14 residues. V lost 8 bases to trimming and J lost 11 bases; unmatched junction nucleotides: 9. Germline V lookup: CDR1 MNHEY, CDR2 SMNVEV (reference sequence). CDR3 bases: TGTGCCAGCGGGGGACTAGCGGGATCTGTGCTTCAGTACTTC. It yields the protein CASGGLAGSVLQYF.

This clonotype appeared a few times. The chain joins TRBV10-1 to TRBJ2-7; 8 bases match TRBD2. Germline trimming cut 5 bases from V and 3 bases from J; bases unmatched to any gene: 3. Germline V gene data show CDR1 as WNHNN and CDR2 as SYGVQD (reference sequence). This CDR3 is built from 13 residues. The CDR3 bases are TGCGCCAGCAGTCCGCGGGAGGACTACGAGCAGTACTTC. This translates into CASSPREDYEQYF.

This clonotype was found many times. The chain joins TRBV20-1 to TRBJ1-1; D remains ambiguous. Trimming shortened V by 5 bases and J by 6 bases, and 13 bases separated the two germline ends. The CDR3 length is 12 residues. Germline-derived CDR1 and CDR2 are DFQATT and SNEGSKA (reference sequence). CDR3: CSAGSPGSEAFF. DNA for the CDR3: TGCAGTGCTGGGAGCCCGGGATCTGAAGCTTTCTTT.

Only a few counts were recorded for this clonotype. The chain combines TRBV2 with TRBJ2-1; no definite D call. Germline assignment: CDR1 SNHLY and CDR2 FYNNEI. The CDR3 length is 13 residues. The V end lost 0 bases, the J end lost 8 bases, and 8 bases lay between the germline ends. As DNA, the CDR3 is TGTGCCAGCAGTGAAGCCTCCGGCGATGAGCAGTTCTTC. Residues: CASSEASGDEQFF.

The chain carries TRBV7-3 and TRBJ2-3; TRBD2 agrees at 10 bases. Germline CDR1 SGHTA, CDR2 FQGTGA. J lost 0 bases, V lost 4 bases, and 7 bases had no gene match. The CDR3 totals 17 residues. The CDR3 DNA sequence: TGTGCCAGCAGCTGGGGGTTGACTAGCGGGAGCACAGATACGCAGTATTTT. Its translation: CASSWGLTSGSTDTQYF.

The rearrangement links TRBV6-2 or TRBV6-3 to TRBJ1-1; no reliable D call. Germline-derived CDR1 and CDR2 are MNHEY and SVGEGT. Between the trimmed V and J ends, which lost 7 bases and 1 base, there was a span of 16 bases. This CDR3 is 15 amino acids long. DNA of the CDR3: TGTGCCAGCACCCCCTGGGTCCAGCGGAACACTGAAGCTTTCTTT. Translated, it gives CASTPWVQRNTEAFF.

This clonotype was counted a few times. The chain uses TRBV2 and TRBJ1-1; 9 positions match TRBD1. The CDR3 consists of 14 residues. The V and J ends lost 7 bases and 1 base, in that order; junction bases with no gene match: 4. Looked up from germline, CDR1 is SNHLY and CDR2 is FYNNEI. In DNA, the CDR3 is TGTGCCAGCAACATACAGGGGGCGAACACTGAAGCTTTCTTT. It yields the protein CASNIQGANTEAFF.

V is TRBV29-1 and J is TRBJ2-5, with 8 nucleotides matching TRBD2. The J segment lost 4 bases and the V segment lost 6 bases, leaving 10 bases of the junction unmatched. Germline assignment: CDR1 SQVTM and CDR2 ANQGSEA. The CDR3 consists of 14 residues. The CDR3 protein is CSVRGLGGGETQYF. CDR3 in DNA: TGCAGCGTCCGGGGACTAGGAGGGGGAGAGACCCAGTACTTC.

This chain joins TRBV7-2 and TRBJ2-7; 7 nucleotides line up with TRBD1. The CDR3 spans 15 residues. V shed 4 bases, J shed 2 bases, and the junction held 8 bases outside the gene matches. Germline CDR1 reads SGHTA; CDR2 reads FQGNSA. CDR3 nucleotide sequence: TGTGCCAGCAGCTCGTGGGACAGTGGAGCCTACGAGCAGTACTTC. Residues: CASSSWDSGAYEQYF.

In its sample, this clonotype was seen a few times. The CDR3: CASSLGLAVHNEQFF. The CDR3 DNA follows: TGTGCCAGCAGCTTAGGACTAGCGGTCCACAATGAGCAGTTCTTC. V is TRBV13 and J is TRBJ2-1, with 8 bases fitting TRBD2. The CDR3 length is 15 residues. V was clipped by 0 bases and J by 5 bases; unmatched bases: 3. Germline V CDR1 and CDR2: PRHDT, FYEKMQ (reference sequence).

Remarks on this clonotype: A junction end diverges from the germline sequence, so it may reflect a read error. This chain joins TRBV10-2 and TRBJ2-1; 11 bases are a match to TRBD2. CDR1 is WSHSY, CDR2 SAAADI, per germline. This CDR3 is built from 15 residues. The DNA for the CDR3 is TGCGCCAGCCGTGAGGGGACTAGCGGATACAATGAGCAGTTCTTC. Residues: CASREGTSGYNEQFF.